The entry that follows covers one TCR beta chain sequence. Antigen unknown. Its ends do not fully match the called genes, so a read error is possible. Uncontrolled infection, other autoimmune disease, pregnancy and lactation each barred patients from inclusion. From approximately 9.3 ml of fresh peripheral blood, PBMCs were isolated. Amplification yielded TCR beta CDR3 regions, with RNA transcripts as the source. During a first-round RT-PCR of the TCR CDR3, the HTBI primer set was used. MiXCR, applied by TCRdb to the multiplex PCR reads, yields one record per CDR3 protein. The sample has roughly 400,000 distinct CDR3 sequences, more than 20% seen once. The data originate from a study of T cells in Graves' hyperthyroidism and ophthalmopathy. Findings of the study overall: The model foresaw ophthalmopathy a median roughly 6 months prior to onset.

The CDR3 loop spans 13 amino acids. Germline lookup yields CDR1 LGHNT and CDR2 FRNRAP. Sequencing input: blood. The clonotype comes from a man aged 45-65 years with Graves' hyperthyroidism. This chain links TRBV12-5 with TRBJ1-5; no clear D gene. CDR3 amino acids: CASTLGFDQPQQF. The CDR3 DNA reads TGTGCTAGTACCCTCGGTTTCGACCAGCCCCAGCAGTTT.